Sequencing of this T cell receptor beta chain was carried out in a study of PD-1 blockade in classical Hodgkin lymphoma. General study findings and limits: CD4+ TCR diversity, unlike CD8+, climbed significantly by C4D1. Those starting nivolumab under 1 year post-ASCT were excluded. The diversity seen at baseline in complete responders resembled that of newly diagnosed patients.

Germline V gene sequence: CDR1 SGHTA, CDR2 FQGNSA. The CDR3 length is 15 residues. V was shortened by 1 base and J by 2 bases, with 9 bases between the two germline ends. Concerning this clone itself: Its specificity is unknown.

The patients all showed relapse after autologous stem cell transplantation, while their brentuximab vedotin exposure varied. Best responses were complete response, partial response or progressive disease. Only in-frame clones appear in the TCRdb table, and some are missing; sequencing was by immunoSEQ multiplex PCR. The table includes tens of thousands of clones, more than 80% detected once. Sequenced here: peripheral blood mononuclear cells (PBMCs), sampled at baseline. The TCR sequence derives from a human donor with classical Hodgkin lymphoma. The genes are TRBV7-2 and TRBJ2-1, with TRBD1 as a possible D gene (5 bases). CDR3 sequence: CASSLGLGAYNEQFF. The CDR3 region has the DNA TGTGCCAGCAGCTTAGGGCTAGGGGCCTACAATGAGCAGTTCTTC.